This T cell receptor beta chain comes out of a study of Graves' ophthalmopathy and Graves' hyperthyroidism (dated by TCRdb to the late 2010s). Some background on the complete study: Peripheral blood was collected at initial diagnosis, prior to any treatment. T-cell repertoires of thyroid tissue and blood were compared in a handful of hyperthyroidism patients. The 90 to 100 discovery patients were randomly divided into training and test sets at a 7:3 ratio. An independent validation cohort was composed of about 20 hyperthyroidism patients and around 16 patients who later progressed from hyperthyroidism to ophthalmopathy. TCR beta repertoire signatures were used to distinguish Graves' ophthalmopathy from Graves' hyperthyroidism and to predict progression to ophthalmopathy. To explore V-J signatures that separate ophthalmopathy from hyperthyroidism, a discovery set of more than 95 patients was enrolled, consisting of approximately 45 with ophthalmopathy and 55 to 65 with stable hyperthyroidism. Following sample collection, hyperthyroidism patients were given methimazole at a starting dose of 30 mg daily, and ophthalmopathy patients were given high-dose intravenous methylprednisolone. In total, 120 to 150 blood samples were TCR-sequenced: fewer than 50 ophthalmopathy, roughly 80 hyperthyroidism and around 17 hyperthyroidism-to-ophthalmopathy patients.

A remark on this clonotype: There is no known antigen for this receptor. No much larger clonotype is one base removed from it; base qualities were not supplied.

Hyperthyroidism was considered stable if no progression to ophthalmopathy occurred within 18 months of follow-up. Hyperthyroidism patients were newly diagnosed, were aged 18 to 65 years, and had a disease duration under 2 months. Patients with other autoimmune diseases, uncontrolled infections, pregnancy or lactation were excluded from the study. Clinical symptoms, serum thyroxine, TRAb, thyroid ultrasound and orbital computed tomography formed the basis of the diagnosis. Using Ficoll-Paque density gradient centrifugation, PBMCs were isolated from about 9.4 ml of fresh peripheral blood. Total RNA was extracted using Trizol reagent, and RNA quality was checked on an Agilent 2100 Bioanalyzer. Inclusive of the bounding cysteine and phenylalanine, the CDR3 is 14 residues long. The retained sequence is limited to the CDR3, 42 bases, with the frame set at the first base. Trimming takes 10 bases from V and 2 bases from J, and the germline ends sit 17 bases apart. In the germline V gene (reference sequence), CDR1 corresponds to LNHDA and CDR2 to SQIVND.

TCR beta CDR3 regions were amplified from RNA transcripts for repertoire sequencing. HTBI primers and the Qiagen OneStep RT-PCR kit were used in a first-round RT-PCR, which was followed by a second-round multiplex PCR, size selection and purification. The libraries underwent paired-end sequencing with 100 bp reads on an Illumina HiSeq2000. On the authors' methods: SOAPnuke was used to process the reads, removing any read that contained adapters or uncalled bases, had a mean Phred below 15, or lacked an exact match to the constant primer or identifier. COPE v1.2.5 was used to merge high-quality paired reads. Unique nucleotide sequences were defined as clonotypes and aligned to IMGT TRB V, D and J references using MiTCR v1.1. The analysis was limited to V-J combinations with a frequency above 0.0001, which together covered 99.2% of the repertoires. For each V-J combination, a TCR clonal expansion and chaos score was defined as F50 clonal expansion divided by the chaos observed in the TCRdist matrix. Welch's t-statistics and random forest were used to reduce the features to roughly 14 V-J combinations, which were then used as input to a naive Bayes classifier. The Morisita-Horn index was used to measure how similar the thyroid and blood repertoires were. Through fastp at Q25 and MiXCR, TCRdb rebuilt clones from the public reads, retaining in-frame beta chains. For every CDR3 protein sequence, its rows merge into one entry that carries the most common genes and DNA. TCRdb, not the authors, supplied the V and J calls. Present in this sample are roughly 420,000 distinct CDR3 sequences, 20% to 25% of which were seen just once. The ten biggest clones cover 2.5% to 3.5% of the sample.

The paper as a whole reports these results and caveats: Most of the expanded thyroid clonotypes with a frequency above 0.001 were also detected in blood, and it was suggested that the thyroid immune response may be reflected by blood repertoires. Sample size was not statistically predetermined, and group allocation was not concealed from the investigators. The 13-signature model separated ophthalmopathy from stable hyperthyroidism with approximately 90% sensitivity and 81.08% specificity in cross-validation, and 80%/75% in the test set. In validation, the model predicted ophthalmopathy progression with more than 55% sensitivity and 72% to 80% specificity; eleven to twelve predicted patients were CT-confirmed with GO in a median of roughly 6.8 months.

The chain is assembled from TRBV19 and TRBJ1-2; perhaps TRBD1 is the D gene, with 6 bases matching. The sample taken for sequencing was peripheral blood. The receptor was derived from a woman under 30 with stable Graves' hyperthyroidism. Donor details come from another sample of the same person, matched by shared clones. The bases read TGTGCCACCCGGGTCGGACAGATCAACTATGGCTACACCTTC. It is translated as CATRVGQINYGYTF.